The clone carrying this T cell receptor beta chain has a count of ten or more. Germline V gene data show CDR1 as SGHAT and CDR2 as FQNNGV. This CDR3 region has 16 residues. V shed 4 bases and J 4 bases; nucleotides not matched to a gene: 5. This specimen comes from a study of T cells in Graves' hyperthyroidism and ophthalmopathy. Researchers took RNA transcripts and amplified the TCR beta CDR3 regions from them. HTBI primers were employed in a first-round RT-PCR of the TCR CDR3. TCRdb reprocessed the multiplex PCR reads via MiXCR and lists one record per CDR3 protein. The sample comprises about 600,000 distinct CDR3 sequences, about 14% of which are singletons, and 12% rests with the top ten. Each ophthalmopathy patient scored at least 3 on the Clinical Activity Score and at least 4 on NOSPECS grade, with duration under 3 months.

The chain combines TRBV11-2 with TRBJ2-1; 12 bases fit TRBD2. Sample: blood. The receptor comes from a woman in her forties or fifties with Graves' ophthalmopathy. Here the CDR3 DNA reads TGTGCCAGCAGCTCCCTTGGACTAGCGGGGTACAATGAGCAGTTCTTC. Encoded protein: CASSSLGLAGYNEQFF.